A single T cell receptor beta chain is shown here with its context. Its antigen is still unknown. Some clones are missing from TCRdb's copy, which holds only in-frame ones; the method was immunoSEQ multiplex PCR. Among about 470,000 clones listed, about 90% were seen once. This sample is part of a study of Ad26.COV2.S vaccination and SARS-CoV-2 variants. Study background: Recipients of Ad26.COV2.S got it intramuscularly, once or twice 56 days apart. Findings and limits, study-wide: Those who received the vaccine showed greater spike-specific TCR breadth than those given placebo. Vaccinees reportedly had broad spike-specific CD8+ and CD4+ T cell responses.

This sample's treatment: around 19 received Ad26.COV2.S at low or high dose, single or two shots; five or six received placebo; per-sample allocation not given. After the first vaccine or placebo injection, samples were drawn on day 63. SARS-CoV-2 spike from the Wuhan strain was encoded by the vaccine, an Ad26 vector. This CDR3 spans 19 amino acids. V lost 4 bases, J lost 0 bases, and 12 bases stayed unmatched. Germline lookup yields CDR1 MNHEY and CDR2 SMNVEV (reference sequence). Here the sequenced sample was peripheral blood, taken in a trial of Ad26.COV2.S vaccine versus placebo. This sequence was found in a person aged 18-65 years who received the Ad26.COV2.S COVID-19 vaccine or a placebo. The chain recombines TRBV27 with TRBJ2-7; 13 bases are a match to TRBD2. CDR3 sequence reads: CASSSRTSGGLRSSYEQYF. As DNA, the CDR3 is TGTGCCAGCAGTTCGCGGACTAGCGGGGGACTTAGGAGCTCCTACGAGCAGTACTTC.